This TCR beta chain was identified in a study of T cell changes during pregnancy in multiple sclerosis. After removal of 4 bases from V and 4 bases from J, the junction contained 6 bases not matched to a gene. This CDR3 is 14 amino acids long. The germline V gene has CDR1 ENHRY and CDR2 SYGVKD. Method: immunoSEQ multiplex PCR; TCRdb's copy keeps in-frame clones and lacks some. The data hold 100,000 to 150,000 clones, with approximately 93% observed a single time. The input for sequencing was peripheral blood, taken before pregnancy. The chain uses TRBV10-3 and TRBJ2-7; 8 bases match TRBD1. The origin of this receptor is a female donor with multiple sclerosis, enrolled in a pregnancy study. This chain's CDR3 is CAISVSGGGYEQYF. The CDR3 bases are TGTGCCATCAGTGTTTCAGGGGGCGGGTACGAGCAGTACTTC.